The 21 T cell receptor beta chains below all came from one sample that was sequenced in a study of Ad26.COV2.S vaccination and SARS-CoV-2 variants listed by TCRdb under 2021. This specimen's treatment or condition label, per the study, means: roughly 20 received Ad26.COV2.S at low or high dose, single or two shots; roughly 5 received placebo; per-sample allocation not given. For vaccine and placebo recipients, repertoires were sequenced using samples collected on day 63 after the first injection. Library generation was performed with the immunoSEQ multiplex PCR assay. TCRdb retrieved this table from immuneACCESS and kept in-frame rearrangements only. Not all clones are present; in checked studies, unresolved V genes account for under half, and no reason is known for the remainder. The sample records 300,000 to 400,000 clones, 75% to 90% of which are singletons. The ten largest clones take up around 5.5% of the sample.

Material: peripheral blood, obtained in a trial of Ad26.COV2.S vaccine versus placebo. These receptors came from a person aged 18-60 years who received the Ad26.COV2.S COVID-19 vaccine or a placebo.

The J gene is TRBJ2-3, the V gene TRBV4-3; no clear D. The CDR3 runs 15 residues. V shed 0 bases and J shed 2 bases, with 9 bases lying between them. Germline CDR1 reads LGHNA; CDR2 reads YSLEER. The CDR3 reads CASSQEDVSTDTQYF. CDR3 nucleotide sequence: TGCGCCAGCAGCCAAGAAGATGTATCCACAGATACGCAGTATTTT.

This clone was counted between two and nine times. V gene TRBV4-3 combines with J gene TRBJ2-2; 8 bases map to TRBD1. V trimming: 1 base; J trimming: 6 bases; junction bases outside the gene matches: 4. The CDR3 is 15 amino acids. Germline CDR1 and CDR2: LGHNA and YSLEER. The CDR3 loop reads CASSQGTGRAGELFF. The CDR3 nucleotides read TGCGCCAGCAGCCAAGGGACAGGGCGAGCCGGGGAGCTGTTTTTT.

This clone appeared a single time. This chain links TRBV7-9 with TRBJ1-5; no firm D call. Trimming removed 0 bases at V and 0 bases at J, with 3 bases between. Germline CDR1 is SEHNR and CDR2 is FQNEAQ (reference sequence). The CDR3 is 14 amino acids. The chain's CDR3 is CASSLAGSNQPQHF. The CDR3 coding sequence is TGTGCCAGCAGCTTAGCGGGTAGCAATCAGCCCCAGCATTTT. The full variable domain, its missing parts supplied by reference TRBV7-9 and TRBJ1-5, is DTGVSQNPRHKITKRGQNVTFRCDPISEHNRLYWYRQTLGQGPEFLTYFQNEAQLEKSRLLSDRFSAERPKGSFSTLEIQRTEQGDSAMYLCASSLAGSNQPQHFGDGTRLSIL.

This clone has just one count. V usage is TRBV9 and J usage is TRBJ1-1, with a possible D match to TRBD1 (6 bases). V gave up 0 bases and J gave up 0 bases, with 9 bases separating them. This CDR3 spans 15 amino acids. Germline-derived CDR1 and CDR2 are SGDLS and YYNGEE. CDR3 protein: CASSVAGQMNTEAFF. In DNA form, the CDR3 reads TGTGCCAGCAGCGTAGCTGGACAGATGAACACTGAAGCTTTCTTT.

This chain connects TRBV27 to TRBJ1-1, with no clear D. From germline, CDR1 is MNHEY and CDR2 SMNVEV (reference sequence). This CDR3 comprises 12 residues. V was cut by 3 bases and J by 4 bases, with 6 bases left in between. The DNA for the CDR3 is TGTGCCAGCAGTTTTATAGGCACTGAAGCTTTCTTT. Translated: CASSFIGTEAFF.

This sequence joins TRBV7-9 and TRBJ1-5, with no clear D. The CDR3 is 13 amino acids. Germline values: CDR1 SEHNR, CDR2 FQNEAQ (reference sequence). The V gene lost 4 bases and the J gene lost 5 bases, with 9 bases spanning the gap. CDR3 DNA: TGTGCCAGCAGCTCCCAGGTGGATCAGCCCCAGCATTTT. Its translation is CASSSQVDQPQHF.

The V and J genes are TRBV6-4 and TRBJ1-1, with unresolved D. Per the germline V gene, CDR1 is MRHNA and CDR2 is SNTAGT. With 3 bases removed from V and 4 bases from J, the gap between germline ends came to 3 bases. This CDR3 spans 11 amino acids. The CDR3 bases are TGTGCCAGCAGTGATGGCACTGAAGCTTTCTTT. Translated: CASSDGTEAFF.

This clone was seen only once. DNA of the CDR3: TGCGCCAGCAGCTTGGCTGTGGGGGCACCGGAAGCTTTCTTT. This encodes CASSLAVGAPEAFF. The chain links TRBV5-1 to TRBJ1-1, with D perhaps matching TRBD1 (6 bases). V was pared by 0 bases and J by 8 bases, with 14 bases between. The CDR3 covers 14 residues. Germline CDR1 SGHRS, CDR2 YFSETQ. Full variable domain (rest looked up from reference TRBV5-1 and TRBJ1-1): KAGVTQTPRYLIKTRGQQVTLSCSPISGHRSVSWYQQTPGQGLQFLFEYFSETQRNKGNFPGRFSGRQFSNSRSEMNVSTLELGDSALYLCASSLAVGAPEAFFGQGTRLTVV.

The genes are TRBV7-9 and TRBJ1-2; TRBD1 might be the D (6 bases). Germline V lookup: CDR1 SEHNR, CDR2 FQNEAQ (reference sequence). Trimming left V 10 bases short and J 5 bases short, with 11 bases between. The CDR3 is 11 amino acids. This CDR3 is CAIGTMYGYTF. The CDR3 DNA follows: TGTGCCATAGGGACAATGTATGGCTACACCTTC. The full variable domain, completed using reference TRBV7-9 and TRBJ1-2, is DTGVSQNPRHKITKRGQNVTFRCDPISEHNRLYWYRQTLGQGPEFLTYFQNEAQLEKSRLLSDRFSAERPKGSFSTLEIQRTEQGDSAMYLCAIGTMYGYTFGSGTRLTVV.

The V and J genes are TRBV7-9 and TRBJ1-1; 9 nucleotides align to TRBD1. CDR1 is SEHNR and CDR2 is FQNEAQ in the germline V gene (reference sequence). This CDR3 has 16 residues. Trimming took 5 bases from V and 10 from J; bases not matched to a gene: 17. Written as DNA, the CDR3 is TGTGCCAGCAGCCAGCCAATCCCCGGGACAGGGAGGGTAGCTTTCTTT. Translation gives CASSQPIPGTGRVAFF.

The gene calls are TRBV7-2 and TRBJ2-7; the D gene is possibly TRBD2 (5 bases). The germline V and J ends were trimmed by 5 bases and 4 bases, with 12 bases remaining between them. CDR3 length equals 13 residues. Per germline, CDR1 SGHTA and CDR2 FQGNSA. The CDR3 sequence: CASSRTDWYEQYF. For the CDR3, the DNA is TGTGCCAGCAGCCGGACTGATTGGTACGAGCAGTACTTC. The variable domain in full, with the rest retrieved from reference TRBV7-2 and TRBJ2-7, is GAGVSQSPSNKVTEKGKDVELRCDPISGHTALYWYRQSLGQGLEFLIYFQGNSAPDKSGLPSDRFSAERTGGSVSTLTIQRTQQEDSAVYLCASSRTDWYEQYFGPGTRLTVT.

This chain links TRBV3-1 (or the pseudogene TRBV3-2) with TRBJ2-3; D is undetermined. V was clipped by 6 bases and J by 1 base, with 14 bases between them. This CDR3 is built from 15 residues. Germline values: CDR1 LGHDT, CDR2 YNNKEL (reference sequence). CDR3 protein: CASSQMAERTDTQYF. In nucleotides, the CDR3 is TGTGCCAGCAGTCAGATGGCGGAACGCACAGATACGCAGTATTTT.

The chain carries TRBV14 and TRBJ2-1; possibly TRBD2 for D (5 bases). The CDR3 length is 13 residues. Trimming removed 6 bases at V and 2 bases at J, with 8 bases between. Germline values: CDR1 SGHDN, CDR2 FVKESK. This chain's CDR3 is CASRGSAYNEQFF. CDR3 in DNA: TGTGCCAGCAGGGGGAGCGCCTACAATGAGCAGTTCTTC. The whole variable domain, remainder taken from reference TRBV14 and TRBJ2-1, is EAGVTQFPSHSVIEKGQTVTLRCDPISGHDNLYWYRRVMGKEIKFLLHFVKESKQDESGMPNNRFLAERTGGTYSTLKVQPAELEDSGVYFCASRGSAYNEQFFGPGTRLTVL.

CDR3 bases: TGTGCCAGCAGCTCGACAGAGCTAAATGAAAAACTGTTTTTT. Amino acid sequence: CASSSTELNEKLFF. This chain links TRBV7-9 with TRBJ1-4; D might be TRBD1 (5 bases). The CDR3 consists of 14 residues. From germline, CDR1 is SEHNR and CDR2 FQNEAQ (reference sequence). V lost 4 bases to trimming and J lost 5 bases, with 11 bases between them.

V is TRBV4-1 and J is TRBJ1-1; D gene uncertain. The germline gives CDR1 MGHRA, CDR2 YSYEKL. The germline V and J ends were trimmed by 0 bases and 4 bases, with 15 bases remaining between them. This CDR3 contains 16 residues. For the CDR3, the DNA is TGCGCCAGCAGCCAAGATCCCCTCCCTGGATCCACTGAAGCTTTCTTT. Encoded protein: CASSQDPLPGSTEAFF.

This clone was recorded once. V gene TRBV10-3 combines with J gene TRBJ2-1, with a tentative D call TRBD1 (7 bases). CDR1 and CDR2 (germline): ENHRY, SYGVKD. The CDR3 has 14 amino acids. Trimming cost V 5 bases and J 7 bases, with 15 bases left between them. The CDR3 bases are TGTGCCATCAGTCATCAGGGGGAGGTTAATGAGCAGTTCTTC. Its protein product is CAISHQGEVNEQFF.

The chain links TRBV2 to TRBJ2-7, with 7 bases fitting TRBD1. J was trimmed by 6 bases and V by 7 bases; bases with no gene match: 12. Germline CDR1 and CDR2: SNHLY and FYNNEI. The CDR3 runs to 14 residues. For the CDR3, the DNA is TGTGCCAGCATTATAGGGGGCCGAGCCACCGAGCAGTACTTC. As protein: CASIIGGRATEQYF.

The J gene is TRBJ2-3, the V gene TRBV19; D is perhaps TRBD1 (6 bases). The germline gives CDR1 LNHDA, CDR2 SQIVND (reference sequence). The V end lost 8 bases, the J end lost 2 bases, and 20 bases lay between the germline ends. The CDR3 has 16 amino acids. CDR3 amino acids: CASRDGQRTYTDTQYF. The CDR3, as DNA: TGTGCCAGTCGGGACGGACAGAGGACCTACACAGATACGCAGTATTTT. The full variable domain, with the rest looked up from reference TRBV19 and TRBJ2-3, is DGGITQSPKYLFRKEGQNVTLSCEQNLNHDAMYWYRQDPGQGLRLIYYSQIVNDFQKGDIAEGYSVSREKKESFPLTVTSAQKNPTAFYLCASRDGQRTYTDTQYFGPGTRLTVL.

The chain has TRBV6-5 and TRBJ1-3, with TRBD1 matching 8 bases. With V trimmed by 6 bases and J by 6 bases, 7 bases remained unmatched. The germline CDR1 and CDR2 sequences are MNHEY and SVGAGI. This CDR3 comprises 14 residues. The CDR3 protein is CASSPTGVVNTIYF. The CDR3 nucleotides are TGTGCCAGCAGCCCGACAGGGGTTGTAAACACCATATATTTT.

The chain carries TRBV5-4 and TRBJ1-1; TRBD1 is a possible D gene (5 bases). Trimming removed 4 bases from V and 1 base from J, with 11 bases in between. The CDR3 length is 14 residues. Germline V gives CDR1 SGHNT, CDR2 YYREEE (reference sequence). Here the CDR3 DNA reads TGTGCCAGCAGCCAGCCCGGGGGGAACACTGAAGCTTTCTTT. It encodes CASSQPGGNTEAFF.

The chain recombines TRBV6-5 with TRBJ1-6, with 7 bases matching TRBD1. Germline V gene data show CDR1 as MNHEY and CDR2 as SVGAGI. CDR3 length: 13 residues. V shed 4 bases and J 7 bases; nucleotides not matched to a gene: 1. The CDR3 bases are TGTGCCAGCAGTTCGACAGGGAATTCACCCCTCCACTTT. It codes for CASSSTGNSPLHF.